These 23 T cell receptor beta chains originate from one sample sequenced in a study of T cells in Graves' hyperthyroidism and ophthalmopathy. Using RNA transcripts as the source, TCR beta CDR3 regions were amplified. The TCR CDR3 first-round RT-PCR relied on the HTBI primer set. One entry per CDR3 protein, called by TCRdb with MiXCR from the multiplex PCR reads. The sample records around 300,000 distinct CDR3 sequences, roughly 13% being singletons. Sequenced: blood. The receptors stem from a woman under 40 with Graves' hyperthyroidism that later progressed to Graves' ophthalmopathy.

The chain is built from TRBV27 and TRBJ2-7; 9 bases map to TRBD2. The trim removed 3 bases at V and 4 bases at J, leaving 1 base unmatched. Per germline, CDR1 MNHEY and CDR2 SMNVEV (reference sequence). The CDR3 runs to 13 residues. The CDR3 is CASSFAGGYEQYF. CDR3 coding DNA: TGTGCCAGCAGTTTTGCGGGAGGGTACGAGCAGTACTTC.

This clonotype has a handful of counts. The chain carries TRBV4-2 and TRBJ2-1; D may be TRBD1 (8 bases). This CDR3 spans 18 amino acids. Germline V CDR1 and CDR2: LGHNA, YNFKEQ. V dropped 1 base and J dropped 2 bases, with 18 bases sitting between them. The CDR3 sequence is CASSQGPGGQGTYNEQFF. The CDR3 DNA sequence: TGTGCCAGCAGCCAAGGCCCGGGAGGACAGGGTACCTACAATGAGCAGTTCTTC.

This clonotype occurred many times. The J gene is TRBJ2-2, the V gene TRBV24-1; TRBD1 might be the D (6 bases). Germline assignment: CDR1 KGHDR and CDR2 SFDVKD. Trimming removed 6 bases at V and 4 bases at J, with 20 bases between. The CDR3 has 17 amino acids. CDR3 sequence (DNA): TGTGCCACCAGTCTACCTGTTGGGGGCCGGACCACCGGGGAGCTGTTTTTT. Protein product: CATSLPVGGRTTGELFF.

At least ten counts were recorded for this clonotype. The chain is built from TRBV29-1 and TRBJ2-7, with D possibly TRBD2 on 6 matching bases. V was clipped by 7 bases and J by 2 bases, with 18 bases between them. Germline values: CDR1 SQVTM, CDR2 ANQGSEA. The CDR3 loop spans 14 amino acids. CDR3 residues: CSAWAGRETYEQYF. The CDR3 nucleotides read TGCAGCGCCTGGGCGGGACGCGAGACCTACGAGCAGTACTTC.

This clonotype was seen just once. The genes are TRBV3-1 and TRBJ2-7; either TRBD1 or TRBD2 may supply D (6 bases each). The V and J ends lost 0 bases and 8 bases respectively, with 8 bases between them. CDR1 and CDR2 (germline): LGHDT, YNNKEL (reference sequence). The CDR3 has 12 amino acids. CDR3 amino acids: CASSQEGGKQYF. The CDR3 DNA sequence: TGTGCCAGCAGCCAAGAGGGGGGCAAGCAGTACTTC.

The V call is TRBV20-1, the J call TRBJ2-7, with 10 bases fitting TRBD2. The CDR3 consists of 16 residues. Germline-derived CDR1 and CDR2 are DFQATT and SNEGSKA (reference sequence). J gave up 6 bases and V 2 bases, and 13 bases lay outside the gene matches. The CDR3 is CSARWASGSRGGEQYF. CDR3 bases: TGCAGTGCTAGATGGGCTAGCGGGAGTAGGGGTGGCGAGCAGTACTTC.

This clonotype was detected only a few times. The chain combines TRBV5-1 with TRBJ1-3; TRBD1 matches at 8 bases. The CDR3 consists of 16 residues. Germline V gene lookup returns CDR1 SGHRS and CDR2 YFSETQ. J gave up 3 bases and V 0 bases, and 5 bases lay outside the gene matches. The CDR3 nucleotides read TGCGCCAGCAGCTTGGACGGACAGGGCGGTGGAAACACCATATATTTT. Its translation is CASSLDGQGGGNTIYF.

This clonotype was found once. The V gene is TRBV6-2 or TRBV6-3, the J gene TRBJ1-4; D gene uncertain. Trimming stripped 2 bases from V and 10 bases from J, with 14 bases between. This CDR3 has 14 residues. CDR1 is MNHEY, CDR2 SVGEGT, per germline. CDR3 DNA sequence: TGTGCCAGCAGTTACACCGGGCCTCAAGGAAAACTGTTTTTT. Translated: CASSYTGPQGKLFF.

This clonotype was seen many times. J is TRBJ2-5 and V is TRBV9; 7 bases are a match to TRBD1. This CDR3 spans 16 amino acids. From germline, CDR1 is SGDLS and CDR2 YYNGEE. After removal of 4 bases from V and 5 bases from J, the junction contained 14 bases not matched to a gene. The CDR3 nucleotides are TGTGCCAGCAGCAAGGATCAGGGGGTTATTACGGAGACCCAGTACTTC. Its translation: CASSKDQGVITETQYF.

This clonotype was counted between two and nine times. This chain joins TRBV20-1 and TRBJ1-2, with 7 bases that match TRBD1. This CDR3 region has 14 residues. From germline, CDR1 is DFQATT and CDR2 SNEGSKA (reference sequence). V was pared by 3 bases and J by 4 bases, with 8 bases of the junction left unmatched. The CDR3 coding sequence is TGCAGTGCTAGTACCTCCACAGGGGCCTATGGCTACACCTTC. As protein: CSASTSTGAYGYTF.

In its sample, this clonotype was seen many times. This chain connects TRBV3-1 to TRBJ1-5, with TRBD1 as a possible D gene (6 bases). Germline V CDR1 and CDR2: LGHDT, YNNKEL (reference sequence). Trimming cost V 8 bases and J 2 bases, with 13 bases left between them. The length of the CDR3 is 14 residues. CDR3 sequence (DNA): TGTGCCAGCTCACAGGGTGGTGGCAATCAGCCCCAGCATTTT. This sequence encodes CASSQGGGNQPQHF. The full variable domain, rest sourced from reference TRBV3-1 and TRBJ1-5, is DTAVSQTPKYLVTQMGNDKSIKCEQNLGHDTMYWYKQDSKKFLKIMFSYNNKELIINETVPNRFSPKSPDKAHLNLHINSLELGDSAVYFCASSQGGGNQPQHFGDGTRLSIL.

This clonotype was observed at least ten times. This chain joins TRBV3-1 and TRBJ2-5, with D tentatively TRBD2 (5 bases). The CDR3 consists of 17 residues. CDR1 and CDR2 (germline): LGHDT, YNNKEL (reference sequence). V gave up 4 bases and J gave up 5 bases, with 23 bases separating them. As DNA, the CDR3 is TGTGCCAGCAGCCGACCGAGAGGGATAGCGCTGAAGGAGACCCAGTACTTC. Protein: CASSRPRGIALKETQYF.

This clonotype was seen a few times. The chain links TRBV7-3 to TRBJ2-5, with TRBD2 matching over 10 bases. The germline CDR1 and CDR2 sequences are SGHTA and FQGTGA. This CDR3 region has 16 residues. V was pared by 5 bases and J by 5 bases, with 11 bases of the junction left unmatched. Written as DNA, the CDR3 is TGTGCCAGCAGCCCCTCCGGACTAGCGGCTGGGGAGACCCAGTACTTC. Its translation: CASSPSGLAAGETQYF. The entire variable domain, with the rest obtained from reference TRBV7-3 and TRBJ2-5, is as follows: GAGVSQTPSNKVTEKGKYVELRCDPISGHTALYWYRQSLGQGPEFLIYFQGTGAADDSGLPNDRFFAVRPEGSVSTLKIQRTERGDSAVYLCASSPSGLAAGETQYFGPGTRLLVL.

This clonotype was observed a handful of times. This rearrangement joins TRBV5-4 to TRBJ2-7, with D possibly matching TRBD1 (5 bases). V lost 4 bases and J 4 bases, leaving 12 bases between the germline ends. Germline V lookup: CDR1 SGHNT, CDR2 YYREEE (reference sequence). The CDR3 covers 13 residues. CDR3 amino acids: CASSLDPGYEQYF. CDR3 DNA: TGTGCCAGCAGCCTGGACCCAGGGTACGAGCAGTACTTC.

The sample holds many counts of this clonotype. The chain couples TRBV29-1 to TRBJ2-7, with D hard to call. CDR3 length equals 15 residues. Germline CDR1 reads SQVTM; CDR2 reads ANQGSEA. Deletions cut 4 bases from V and 0 bases from J, with 16 bases between. CDR3 sequence (DNA): TGCAGCGTTGTAAGCTCCGTAATCCCCTCCTACGAGCAGTACTTC. It yields the protein CSVVSSVIPSYEQYF.

This clonotype was counted ten times or more. This chain uses TRBV7-8 with TRBJ1-3; maybe TRBD1 (6 bases). This CDR3 contains 16 residues. Germline V CDR1 and CDR2: SGHVS, FQNEAQ. The V and J ends lost 4 bases and 0 bases respectively, with 13 bases between them. As DNA, the CDR3 is TGTGCCAGCAGCTGGGCCGCGGGGGCCTCTGGAAACACCATATATTTT. This translates into CASSWAAGASGNTIYF.

This clonotype was detected ten times or more. The chain links TRBV11-2 to TRBJ1-1; 7 bases map to TRBD1. This CDR3 is 16 amino acids long. The junction had 9 bases not matched to a gene; V was cut back by 4 bases and J by 1 base. Germline-derived CDR1 and CDR2 are SGHAT and FQNNGV. Written as DNA, the CDR3 is TGTGCCAGCAGCTCAAGAGGACAGGACCCGAACACTGAAGCTTTCTTT. Translating it yields CASSSRGQDPNTEAFF.

The table lists this clonotype with many counts. The chain employs TRBV7-9 and TRBJ2-5; D possibly corresponds to TRBD1 (5 bases). There are 15 residues in the CDR3. CDR1 is SEHNR, CDR2 FQNEAQ, per germline (reference sequence). The V gene lost 4 bases and the J gene lost 2 bases, with 14 bases spanning the gap. In DNA, the CDR3 is TGTGCCAGCAGCTCAACACAACAGGTTCAAGAGACCCAGTACTTC. Residues: CASSSTQQVQETQYF.

This clonotype was detected many times. The gene calls are TRBV6-5 and TRBJ2-5, with 13 bases that match TRBD2. The length of the CDR3 is 17 residues. With V trimmed by 0 bases and J by 5 bases, 6 bases remained unmatched. From germline, CDR1 is MNHEY and CDR2 SVGAGI. The CDR3 nucleotides are TGTGCCAGCAGTTACTCGGGGACTAGCGGGACCGGGGAGACCCAGTACTTC. This sequence encodes CASSYSGTSGTGETQYF.

V usage is TRBV6-1 and J usage is TRBJ2-1; D gene uncertain. CDR1 and CDR2 (germline): MNHNS, SASEGT. Trimming removed 6 bases at V and 10 bases at J, with 4 bases between. The CDR3 extends over 9 amino acids. The chain's CDR3 is CASRGEQFF. The CDR3 coding sequence is TGTGCCAGCAGGGGGGAGCAGTTCTTC.

As to this clonotype: This sequence may be a read error, since a much larger clone differs from it by one base. The gene calls are TRBV7-9 and TRBJ2-7; 9 positions agree with TRBD2. The germline V gene has CDR1 SEHNR and CDR2 FQNEAQ (reference sequence). V shed 3 bases and J 5 bases; nucleotides not matched to a gene: 8. The CDR3 is 15 amino acids. The CDR3: CASSFLAGASHEQYF. CDR3 in DNA: TGTGCCAGCAGCTTCTTAGCGGGAGCCAGCCACGAGCAGTACTTC.

In this sample, this clonotype turned up many times. J is TRBJ2-1 and V is TRBV12-3 or TRBV12-4; 10 positions match TRBD2. The CDR3 has 16 amino acids. Trimming took 1 base from V and 6 from J; bases not matched to a gene: 6. The CDR3 loop is CASSLVISGRGNEQFF. DNA for the CDR3: TGTGCCAGCAGTTTAGTTATAAGCGGGAGGGGCAATGAGCAGTTCTTC.

This clonotype was detected many times. This chain uses TRBV30 with TRBJ1-1; TRBD1 might be the D (6 bases). The CDR3 has 13 amino acids. Germline V gene lookup returns CDR1 GTSNPN and CDR2 SVGIG (reference sequence). Trimming stripped 3 bases from V and 6 bases from J, with 14 bases between. The CDR3 spells CAWRTGGSSEAFF. Written as DNA, the CDR3 is TGTGCCTGGAGGACGGGGGGCAGTTCTGAAGCTTTCTTT.